The next 3 T cell receptor beta chains were all read from a single sample in a study of post-analysis software for immune sequencing data (dated by TCRdb to about 2015). Taken with the paper, the label for time point translates to: second blood draw from one MS patient after hematopoietic stem cell transplantation. Library prep was done by PCR. Sequencing was carried out with an Illumina HiSeq 2500. To reduce PCR and sequencing biases, unique molecular identifiers were built into the TCR beta cDNA libraries. TCRdb reran the public reads through fastp at Q25 and MiXCR, keeping productive beta chains. Duplicate CDR3 protein sequences are folded into a single record with the most common DNA and genes. The sample records roughly 150,000 distinct CDR3 sequences, around 36% of which are singletons. The ten largest clones capture approximately 30% of the sample. The input for sequencing was blood, taken after autologous hematopoietic stem cell transplantation. The receptors were gathered from a girl aged 10-17 years with multiple sclerosis. Donor details come from another sample of the same person, matched by shared clones.

This CDR3 is CASSPETRGYTF. The CDR3 DNA sequence: TGTGCCAGCAGCCCTGAGACTCGTGGCTACACCTTC. The rearrangement links TRBV7-8 to TRBJ1-2; D uncertain. Trimming took 5 bases from V and 7 from J, leaving 11 bases between them. Germline loops: CDR1 SGHVS, CDR2 FQNEAQ. The CDR3 contains 12 residues.

Remarks on this clonotype: The junction departs from germline at one end; a sequencing error may be responsible. The rearrangement uses TRBV27 and TRBJ1-2; maybe TRBD1 (5 bases). This CDR3 comprises 14 residues. Per the germline V gene, CDR1 is MNHEY and CDR2 is SMNVEV (reference sequence). The CDR3 DNA follows: TGTGCCGGCAGTTTAATGGGAGGGGACTATGGCTACACCTTC. Protein sequence: CAGSLMGGDYGYTF.

J is TRBJ2-5 and V is TRBV20-1, with D tentatively TRBD2 (6 bases). The CDR3 is made up of 18 amino acids. Trimming stripped 4 bases from V and 0 bases from J, with 24 bases between. Germline CDR1 reads DFQATT; CDR2 reads SNEGSKA (reference sequence). The CDR3 DNA sequence: TGCAGTGCTAAGAGATTAACCGACTATCCTAGCGACCAAGAGACCCAGTACTTC. Protein: CSAKRLTDYPSDQETQYF.